This T cell receptor beta chain stems from a study of cytomegalovirus exposure and HLA in healthy donors. This clone occurred a few times. PCR employed 60 Vbeta and 13 Jbeta primers. Profiled with immunoSEQ multiplex PCR; TCRdb holds only in-frame clones, not every one. The sample contains roughly 180,000 clones, under 9.5% of which appear only once. Sequencing was done on a sample of PBMCs. The sequence was collected from a woman aged 25 to 39 in good health and CMV-seropositive.

CDR3 amino acids: CASSRDSSEEKLFF. The CDR3 DNA reads TGCGCCAGCAGCCGGGACAGCTCCGAGGAAAAACTGTTTTTT. The gene calls are TRBV5-1 and TRBJ1-4; 7 bases fit TRBD1. The CDR3 has 14 amino acids. CDR1 SGHRS and CDR2 YFSETQ come from the germline V gene. J lost 8 bases, V lost 4 bases, and 8 bases had no gene match.